The 20 T cell receptor beta chains listed next were all sequenced from one sample in a study of blood T cell repertoires in COVID-19. The data were produced by immunoSEQ multiplex PCR, yet TCRdb's version contains in-frame clones alone and is incomplete. The sample holds a few hundred thousand clones, 70% to 90% seen once. Input material: PBMCs or T cells enriched from blood (not recorded which). These receptors all come from a woman aged 18-30 years who had recovered from COVID-19.

The gene calls are TRBV29-1 and TRBJ1-2, with 8 bases that match TRBD1. This CDR3 region has 13 residues. V was clipped by 7 bases and J by 4 bases; unmatched bases: 8. Germline CDR1 is SQVTM and CDR2 is ANQGSEA. The CDR3 is CSARGQGGYGYTF. The CDR3 DNA follows: TGCAGCGCACGCGGACAGGGAGGCTATGGCTACACCTTC.

The chain has TRBV10-3 and TRBJ2-7, with 10 bases matching TRBD2. CDR1 is ENHRY, CDR2 SYGVKD, per germline. The V gene end was trimmed by 3 bases and the J gene end by 0 bases; junction bases not matched to a gene: 5. CDR3 length: 16 residues. The CDR3 spells CAISDRRTSGSYEQYF. DNA for the CDR3: TGTGCCATCAGTGACAGGCGGACTAGCGGCTCCTACGAGCAGTACTTC.

The chain has TRBV7-9 and TRBJ1-1; maybe TRBD1 (5 bases). Germline lookup yields CDR1 SEHNR and CDR2 FQNEAQ (reference sequence). CDR3 length equals 15 residues. Trimming shortened V by 2 bases and J by 4 bases, and 14 bases separated the two germline ends. CDR3 region: CASSLRGRRGTEAFF. DNA of the CDR3: TGTGCCAGCAGCTTAAGGGGAAGGCGCGGCACTGAAGCTTTCTTT.

The chain links TRBV10-3 to TRBJ2-7; 12 bases are a match to TRBD1. This CDR3 is 13 amino acids long. Germline CDR1 is ENHRY and CDR2 is SYGVKD. V lost 11 bases and J lost 6; bases outside the gene matches: 8. In DNA, the CDR3 is TGTGCCGCGGGACAGGGGGCGCCGGGCGAGCAGTACTTC. Protein: CAAGQGAPGEQYF.

The gene calls are TRBV11-2 and TRBJ2-7; 10 bases match TRBD2. Trimming removed 5 bases from V and 4 bases from J; junction bases left unmatched: 11. This CDR3 spans 16 amino acids. Looked up from germline, CDR1 is SGHAT and CDR2 is FQNNGV. CDR3 coding DNA: TGTGCCAGCAGCGTCGGACTAGCGGAAAAACCATACGAGCAGTACTTC. Its translation: CASSVGLAEKPYEQYF. Together with reference TRBV11-2 and TRBJ2-7, the CDR3 gives the full variable domain: EAGVAQSPRYKIIEKRQSVAFWCNPISGHATLYWYQQILGQGPKLLIQFQNNGVVDDSQLPKDRFSAERLKGVDSTLKIQPAKLEDSAVYLCASSVGLAEKPYEQYFGPGTRLTVT.

V gene TRBV5-1 combines with J gene TRBJ2-4; tentatively, D is TRBD1 (5 bases). CDR1 and CDR2 (germline): SGHRS, YFSETQ. This CDR3 spans 14 amino acids. The V and J ends lost 2 bases and 6 bases respectively, with 12 bases between them. The CDR3 loop reads CASSLEDSGNIQYF. As DNA, the CDR3 is TGCGCCAGCAGCTTAGAAGACAGTGGAAACATTCAGTACTTC.

The rearrangement joins TRBV3-1 (or the pseudogene TRBV3-2) to TRBJ2-2; the match to TRBD2 covers 7 bases. Germline CDR1 reads LGHDT; CDR2 reads YNNKEL (reference sequence). The CDR3 is made up of 13 amino acids. The V segment lost 4 bases and the J segment 6 bases; nucleotides outside the gene matches: 2. The CDR3 spells CASSLAGAGELFF. CDR3 in DNA: TGTGCCAGCAGCCTCGCGGGGGCCGGGGAGCTGTTTTTT.

This chain uses TRBV9 with TRBJ2-5; possibly TRBD2 for D (5 bases). The length of the CDR3 is 13 residues. Germline CDR1 reads SGDLS; CDR2 reads YYNGEE. The V gene lost 3 bases and the J gene lost 3 bases, with 9 bases spanning the gap. DNA of the CDR3: TGTGCCAGCAGCGGAACTAGAAAAGAGACCCAGTACTTC. Encoded protein: CASSGTRKETQYF.

V usage is TRBV9 and J usage is TRBJ2-3, with 9 positions matching TRBD1. This CDR3 is 17 amino acids long. Germline CDR1 and CDR2: SGDLS and YYNGEE. V lost 4 bases and J lost 5; bases outside the gene matches: 14. CDR3: CASSYGPGTGTLDTQYF. DNA for the CDR3: TGTGCCAGCAGCTACGGCCCCGGGACAGGGACATTAGATACGCAGTATTTT.

The chain is built from TRBV14 and TRBJ2-2; D is perhaps TRBD1 (6 bases). CDR3 length equals 17 residues. V lost 5 bases, J lost 0 bases, and 16 bases lay in between. CDR1 and CDR2 from the germline V gene are SGHDN and FVKESK. The CDR3 DNA sequence: TGTGCCAGCAGCTTTCGGGGTAGGGGGTCGAACACCGGGGAGCTGTTTTTT. Translation gives CASSFRGRGSNTGELFF.

This clone was observed at least ten times. The V and J genes are TRBV6-2 or TRBV6-3 and TRBJ2-7; D gene uncertain. CDR3 length: 14 residues. The germline CDR1 and CDR2 sequences are MNHEY and SVGEGT. V dropped 0 bases and J dropped 2 bases, with 8 bases sitting between them. The CDR3 is CASSYSEEAYEQYF. The CDR3 coding sequence is TGTGCCAGCAGTTACTCTGAGGAAGCCTACGAGCAGTACTTC.

The rearrangement uses TRBV12-3 or TRBV12-4 and TRBJ1-4; D possibly corresponds to TRBD1 (5 bases). The CDR3 has 12 residues. V dropped 5 bases and J dropped 12 bases, with 13 bases sitting between them. The CDR3 region has the DNA TGTGCCAGCAGTAGGACCCTGACAGAACTGTTTTTT. It translates to CASSRTLTELFF.

This clone has more than one count but fewer than ten. This sequence joins TRBV6-5 and TRBJ1-5; 9 positions match TRBD1. The V gene's germline CDR1 is MNHEY and CDR2 SVGAGI. The length of the CDR3 is 15 residues. V lost 6 bases, J lost 0 bases, and 3 bases stayed unmatched. The CDR3 protein is CASRNRGHSNQPQHF. The CDR3 nucleotides are TGTGCCAGCAGAAACAGGGGGCATAGCAATCAGCCCCAGCATTTT.

The rearrangement joins TRBV21-1 to TRBJ2-5; the table names TRBD2, a call not compared with the DNA. TRBV21-1 represents a pseudogene. The CDR3 spans 15 residues. The CDR3 DNA follows: TGTGCCAGCAGCAAAAATCGTAGGGGAGGAGAGACCCAGTACTTC. Translated, it gives CASSKNRRGGETQYF.

V is TRBV18 and J is TRBJ2-5, with TRBD2 as a possible D gene (5 bases). Germline V gives CDR1 KGHSH, CDR2 LQKENI. The CDR3 contains 17 residues. Trimming removed 2 bases at V and 7 bases at J, with 23 bases between. As DNA, the CDR3 is TGTGCCAGCTCACCAAGGTCTTTTCTTCCCATACGGGGGACCCAGTACTTC. Its translation is CASSPRSFLPIRGTQYF.

The chain has TRBV11-3 and TRBJ2-6, with 10 bases matching TRBD1. Per the germline V gene, CDR1 is SGHNT and CDR2 is YENEEA. Trimming took 5 bases from V and 0 from J; bases not matched to a gene: 4. The CDR3 has 17 amino acids. The CDR3 spells CASSPGTGDSGANVLTF. The DNA of the CDR3 is TGTGCCAGCAGCCCAGGGACAGGGGACTCTGGGGCCAACGTCCTGACTTTC.

This sequence joins TRBV29-1 and TRBJ1-1; D remains ambiguous. CDR1 SQVTM and CDR2 ANQGSEA come from the germline V gene. The CDR3 totals 13 residues. Trimming pared 6 bases from V and 5 bases from J, leaving 16 bases between. The CDR3 DNA sequence: TGCAGCGTATCCCACGGAGGATCTACTGAAGCTTTCTTT. Residues: CSVSHGGSTEAFF. Based on the CDR3 plus reference TRBV29-1 and TRBJ1-1, the full variable domain is SAVISQKPSRDICQRGTSLTIQCQVDSQVTMMFWYRQQPGQSLTLIATANQGSEATYESGFVIDKFPISRPNLTFSTLTVSNMSPEDSSIYLCSVSHGGSTEAFFGQGTRLTVV.

This chain uses TRBV15 with TRBJ2-2; 7 bases agree with TRBD1. CDR3 length: 15 residues. The V gene's germline CDR1 is LNHNV and CDR2 YYDKDF (reference sequence). The trim removed 3 bases at V and 0 bases at J, leaving 1 base unmatched. In DNA, the CDR3 is TGTGCCACCAGCAGCGGGACAGCGAACACCGGGGAGCTGTTTTTT. Translated: CATSSGTANTGELFF.

Of note for this clone: At the DNA level, this CDR3 is encoded by other sequences in the same sample as well. The genes are TRBV29-1 and TRBJ1-2; 7 nucleotides match TRBD1. This CDR3 is 13 amino acids long. V was pared by 4 bases and J by 0 bases, with 2 bases of the junction left unmatched. The germline V gene has CDR1 SQVTM and CDR2 ANQGSEA. CDR3 bases: TGCAGCGTTGCCGGGACAGCTAACTATGGCTACACCTTC. Translating gives CSVAGTANYGYTF.

This chain connects TRBV9 to TRBJ1-2; D not resolved. V was shortened by 3 bases and J by 4 bases, with 10 bases between the two germline ends. Germline V gene sequence: CDR1 SGDLS, CDR2 YYNGEE. The CDR3 totals 13 residues. CDR3 residues: CASSGDGLYGYTF. In DNA, the CDR3 is TGTGCCAGCAGCGGTGACGGACTCTATGGCTACACCTTC.